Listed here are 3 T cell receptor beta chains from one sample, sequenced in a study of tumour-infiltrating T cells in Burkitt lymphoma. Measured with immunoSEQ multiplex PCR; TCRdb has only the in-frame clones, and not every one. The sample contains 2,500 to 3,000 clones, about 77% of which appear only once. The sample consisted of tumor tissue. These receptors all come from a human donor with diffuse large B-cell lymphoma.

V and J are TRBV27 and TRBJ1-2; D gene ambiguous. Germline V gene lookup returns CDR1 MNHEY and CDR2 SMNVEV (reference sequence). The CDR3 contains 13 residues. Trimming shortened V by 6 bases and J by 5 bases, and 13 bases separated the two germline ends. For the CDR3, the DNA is TGTGCCAGCAGCCGGGGTGGGCGGTATGGCTACACCTTC. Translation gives CASSRGGRYGYTF.

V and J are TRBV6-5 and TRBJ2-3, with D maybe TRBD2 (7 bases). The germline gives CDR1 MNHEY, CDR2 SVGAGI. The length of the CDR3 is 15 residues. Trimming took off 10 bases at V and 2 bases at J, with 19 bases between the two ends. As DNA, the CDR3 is TGTGCCACCACGGATGGCGGGGGCCACACAGATACGCAGTATTTT. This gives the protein CATTDGGGHTDTQYF.

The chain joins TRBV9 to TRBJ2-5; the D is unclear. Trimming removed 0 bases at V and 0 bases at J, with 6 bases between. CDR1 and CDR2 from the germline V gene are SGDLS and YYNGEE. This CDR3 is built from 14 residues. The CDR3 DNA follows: TGTGCCAGCAGCGTAGACGTCAACCAAGAGACCCAGTACTTC. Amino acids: CASSVDVNQETQYF.